These T cell receptor beta chains were read from a single sample in a study of regulatory T cells in long-lasting Graves disease. Using its own MiXCR run on the multiplex PCR reads, TCRdb lists one record per CDR3 protein. This sample carries 520,000 or so distinct CDR3 sequences, about 11% of them seen once, and the ten largest clones take approximately 9%. These data were also filed under a second study, of T cells in Graves' hyperthyroidism and ophthalmopathy.

The sequencing here drew on peripheral blood mononuclear cells (PBMCs), taken at new diagnosis, from a patient treated with antithyroid drugs. The receptors derive from a woman in her twenties or thirties with Graves disease. The CDR3 runs from the conserved cysteine through the conserved F or W. D genes are given only for firm matches. Clone size is shown for a subset of rows, as once, few, many or a class of expanded clone.

clone size,J gene,V gene,D gene,CDR3 protein,CDR3 DNA
.,TRBJ1-6,TRBV19,.,CASSISAGRSPLHF,TGTGCCAGTAGTATATCGGCAGGGCGTTCACCCCTCCACTTT
few,TRBJ1-1,TRBV29-1,.,CSVTPVNTEAFF,TGCAGCGTTACTCCCGTGAACACTGAAGCTTTCTTT
few,TRBJ2-3,TRBV19,.,CASSILGPSSTDTQYF,TGTGCCAGTAGTATCCTCGGACCTTCTAGCACAGATACGCAGTATTTT
.,TRBJ2-6,TRBV7-3,.,CASSLTGAPNSGANVLTF,TGTGCCAGCAGCTTAACAGGGGCCCCCAACTCTGGGGCCAACGTCCTGACTTTC
.,TRBJ2-5,TRBV6-1,.,CASSVGIRETQYF,TGTGCCAGCAGTGTAGGGATCCGAGAGACCCAGTACTTC
many,TRBJ1-1,TRBV19,TRBD1,CASTRDSTEAFF,TGTGCCAGTACAAGGGACAGCACTGAAGCTTTCTTT
.,TRBJ2-7,TRBV10-1,.,CASSGGVGGQYF,TGCGCCAGCAGCGGAGGGGTCGGTGGACAGTACTTC
many,TRBJ1-4,TRBV30,.,CAWTARGINEKLFF,TGTGCCTGGACTGCGCGGGGAATTAATGAAAAACTGTTTTTT
.,TRBJ2-1,TRBV19,.,CASSIVNEQFF,TGTGCCAGTAGTATCGTAAATGAGCAGTTCTTC
many,TRBJ1-5,TRBV20-1,.,CSARGGTGGNSNQPQHF,TGCAGTGCTAGAGGCGGTACCGGGGGGAATAGCAATCAGCCCCAGCATTTT
.,TRBJ2-1,TRBV10-2,TRBD2,CASRLAGPSSYNEQFF,TGCGCCAGCAGACTAGCGGGTCCTAGCTCCTACAATGAGCAGTTCTTC
.,TRBJ1-1,TRBV4-2,.,CASSQEIRGTEAFF,TGTGCCAGCAGCCAAGAAATCCGGGGCACTGAAGCTTTCTTT
few,TRBJ1-5,TRBV30,TRBD1,CAWSVPGQRDQPQHF,TGTGCCTGGAGTGTACCGGGACAGAGGGATCAGCCCCAGCATTTT
many,TRBJ2-1,TRBV7-9,TRBD1,CASSSLTGTGFNNEQFF,TGTGCCAGCAGCAGCCTTACCGGGACAGGCTTTAACAATGAGCAGTTCTTC
.,TRBJ2-5,TRBV20-1,TRBD1,CSARALDREETQYF,TGCAGTGCTAGAGCCCTCGACAGGGAAGAGACCCAGTACTTC
.,TRBJ1-4,TRBV7-9,.,CASSSRWLGRNSNEKLFF,TGTGCCAGCAGCTCCCGTTGGCTAGGACGGAACTCTAATGAAAAACTGTTTTTT
few,TRBJ1-1,TRBV10-1,TRBD1,CASSESILPSGTVNTEAFF,TGCGCCAGCAGTGAGTCTATACTACCGAGCGGGACAGTCAACACTGAAGCTTTCTTT
few,TRBJ2-2,TRBV5-5,TRBD1,CASSLTGVLTGELFF,TGTGCCAGCAGCTTGACAGGGGTCCTTACCGGGGAGCTGTTTTTT
many,TRBJ2-3,TRBV6-2/TRBV6-3,TRBD1,CASRKQQGATDTQYF,TGTGCCAGCAGGAAACAACAGGGGGCCACAGATACGCAGTATTTT
.,TRBJ2-7,TRBV4-3,.,CASSQVFGYEQYF,TGCGCCAGCAGCCAAGTCTTTGGGTACGAGCAGTACTTC
many,TRBJ2-3,TRBV30,.,CASCGGPTDTQYF,TGTGCCTCCTGTGGGGGGCCCACAGATACGCAGTATTTT
many,TRBJ2-7,TRBV20-1,TRBD1,CSARKPGQGQKSYEQYF,TGCAGTGCTAGGAAGCCTGGACAGGGACAGAAATCCTACGAGCAGTACTTC
many,TRBJ2-7,TRBV7-2,TRBD1,CASSLGWTGYDEQYF,TGTGCCAGCAGCTTAGGGTGGACAGGGTACGACGAGCAGTACTTC
.,TRBJ2-1,TRBV10-3,.,CAIRSEGGGYSGIYNEQFF,TGTGCCATCCGCTCCGAGGGGGGGGGATACAGCGGGATCTACAATGAGCAGTTCTTC
many,TRBJ2-7,TRBV5-6,.,CASSLIGSNEQYF,TGTGCCAGCAGCTTGATCGGTAGTAACGAGCAGTACTTC
few,TRBJ2-1,TRBV6-4,.,CASSPASFGNEQFF,TGTGCCAGCAGTCCGGCTAGTTTTGGCAATGAGCAGTTCTTC
many,TRBJ2-7,TRBV4-3,.,CASSLAALSSYEQYF,TGCGCCAGCAGCCTTGCGGCTCTTAGCTCCTACGAGCAGTACTTC
many,TRBJ2-7,TRBV28,TRBD1,CASSSSGTGRVEQYF,TGTGCCAGCAGTTCCTCCGGGACAGGGCGGGTCGAGCAGTACTTC
.,TRBJ2-3,TRBV27,TRBD2,CASSYTSGTDTQYF,TGTGCCAGCAGTTATACTAGCGGAACAGATACGCAGTATTTT
many,TRBJ2-1,TRBV19,TRBD2,CASSPAHSGRAFNEQFF,TGTGCCAGTAGCCCAGCCCATAGCGGGAGGGCCTTCAATGAGCAGTTCTTC
many,TRBJ2-1,TRBV7-8,TRBD2,CASSPYLAVGAYNEQFF,TGTGCCAGCAGCCCTTATCTAGCGGTGGGGGCCTACAATGAGCAGTTCTTC
many,TRBJ1-6,TRBV19,.,CASSGGTAYSPLHF,TGTGCCAGTAGCGGCGGGACGGCTTATTCACCCCTCCACTTT
many,TRBJ2-7,TRBV11-2,.,CASSFRRDRVYEQYF,TGTGCCAGCAGCTTTAGACGGGACCGCGTCTACGAGCAGTACTTC
many,TRBJ1-1,TRBV18,.,CASSLMTKNTEAFF,TGTGCCAGCTCACTGATGACGAAGAACACTGAAGCTTTCTTT
many,TRBJ1-2,TRBV29-1,.,CSVDRTNYGYTF,TGCAGCGTTGACAGGACTAACTATGGCTACACCTTC
.,TRBJ2-2,TRBV27,TRBD2,CASSYETLAGGKAGELFF,TGTGCCAGCAGTTACGAAACTTTAGCGGGAGGGAAGGCCGGGGAGCTGTTTTTT
many,TRBJ1-6,TRBV6-2/TRBV6-3,.,CASSYTALGPSYNSPLHF,TGTGCCAGCAGTTACACGGCCCTGGGTCCCTCCTATAATTCACCCCTCCACTTT
many,TRBJ2-3,TRBV28,.,CASRSLGASRKDTQYF,TGTGCCAGCAGGTCCCTCGGGGCATCGCGTAAGGATACGCAGTATTTT
many,TRBJ1-1,TRBV19,.,CASSIVTGVALNTEAFF,TGTGCCAGTAGTATAGTCACCGGAGTAGCTCTGAACACTGAAGCTTTCTTT
many,TRBJ2-1,TRBV28,.,CASSRGYNEQFF,TGTGCCAGCAGTCGCGGGTACAATGAGCAGTTCTTC
many,TRBJ2-3,TRBV7-3,.,CASSPSRSSADTQYF,TGTGCCAGCAGCCCAAGCCGGTCGTCGGCAGATACGCAGTATTTT
many,TRBJ1-1,TRBV6-5,.,CASSYGRQLNTEAFF,TGTGCCAGCAGTTACGGACGGCAACTGAACACTGAAGCTTTCTTT
many,TRBJ2-5,TRBV30,.,CAWSVRGLTFQETQYF,TGTGCCTGGAGTGTTAGGGGTTTAACCTTTCAAGAGACCCAGTACTTC
.,TRBJ2-1,TRBV7-9,.,CASSPGVSSYNGQFF,TGTGCCAGCAGCCCAGGGGTTAGCTCCTACAATGGGCAGTTCTTC
many,TRBJ2-7,TRBV28,.,CASNFGDDRNGEQYF,TGTGCCAGCAACTTCGGTGACGACAGGAACGGCGAGCAGTACTTC
many,TRBJ2-7,TRBV2,.,CASSETPRILGIHEQYF,TGTGCCAGCAGTGAAACCCCCCGGATCCTGGGTATTCACGAGCAGTACTTC
many,TRBJ1-3,TRBV18,.,CASSSDLYSGNTIYF,TGTGCCAGCTCATCCGACCTATACTCTGGAAACACCATATATTTT
few,TRBJ2-1,TRBV5-1,TRBD2,CASSLEAGADEQFF,TGCGCCAGCAGCCTGGAAGCGGGAGCCGATGAGCAGTTCTTC